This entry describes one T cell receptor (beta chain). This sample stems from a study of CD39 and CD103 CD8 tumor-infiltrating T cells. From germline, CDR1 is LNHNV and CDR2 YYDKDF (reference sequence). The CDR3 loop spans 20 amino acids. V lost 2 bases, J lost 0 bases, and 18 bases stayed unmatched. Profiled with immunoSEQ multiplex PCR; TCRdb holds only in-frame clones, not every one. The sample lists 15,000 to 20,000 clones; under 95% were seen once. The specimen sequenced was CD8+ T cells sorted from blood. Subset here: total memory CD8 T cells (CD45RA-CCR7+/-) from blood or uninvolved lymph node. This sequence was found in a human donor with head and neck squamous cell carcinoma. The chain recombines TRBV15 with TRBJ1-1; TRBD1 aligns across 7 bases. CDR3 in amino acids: CATSRPQTGFGGAMNTEAFF. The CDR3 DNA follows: TGTGCCACCAGCAGACCCCAGACAGGGTTCGGGGGTGCCATGAACACTGAAGCTTTCTTT.